This T cell receptor beta chain was sequenced during a study of blood T cell repertoires in COVID-19. As for the study in general: In each case, the material was cDNA or gDNA derived from T cells, B-cell-depleted T cells, or PBMCs.

The CDR3 totals 16 residues. Germline CDR1 is LNHDA and CDR2 is SQIVND (reference sequence). With V trimmed by 5 bases and J by 0 bases, 7 bases remained unmatched. Authors' analysis steps: It was from reference gene primer amplification that nucleated cell counts were estimated. Sequenced by immunoSEQ multiplex PCR; TCRdb stores in-frame clones only, minus some. Clone size and V and J calls were adopted from that table, with D and trimming inferred from the DNA. This table has about 55,000 clones, approximately 90% appearing once. The chain uses TRBV19 and TRBJ2-3; 8 bases are a match to TRBD2. Sequencing was carried out using peripheral blood. The TCR was taken from a man aged 80 or over with acute or convalescent COVID-19. The CDR3 coding sequence is TGTGCCAGTAGTGAAATAGCGGGGCTTAGCACAGATACGCAGTATTTT. Amino acids: CASSEIAGLSTDTQYF.